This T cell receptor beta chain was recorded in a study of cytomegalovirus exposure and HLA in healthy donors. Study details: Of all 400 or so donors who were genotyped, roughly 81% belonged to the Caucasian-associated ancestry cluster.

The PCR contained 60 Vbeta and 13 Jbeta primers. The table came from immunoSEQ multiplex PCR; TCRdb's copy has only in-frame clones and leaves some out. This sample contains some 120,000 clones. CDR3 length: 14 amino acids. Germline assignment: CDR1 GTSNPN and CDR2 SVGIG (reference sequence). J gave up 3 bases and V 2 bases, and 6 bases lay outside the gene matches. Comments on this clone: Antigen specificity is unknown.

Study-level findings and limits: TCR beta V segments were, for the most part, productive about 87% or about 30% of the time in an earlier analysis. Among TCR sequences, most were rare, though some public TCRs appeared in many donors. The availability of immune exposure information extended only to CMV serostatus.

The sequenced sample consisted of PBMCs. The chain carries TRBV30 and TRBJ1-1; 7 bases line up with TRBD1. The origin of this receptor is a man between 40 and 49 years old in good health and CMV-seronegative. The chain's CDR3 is CAWSMTGLYTEAFF. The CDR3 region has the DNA TGTGCCTGGAGTATGACAGGGTTGTACACTGAAGCTTTCTTT.